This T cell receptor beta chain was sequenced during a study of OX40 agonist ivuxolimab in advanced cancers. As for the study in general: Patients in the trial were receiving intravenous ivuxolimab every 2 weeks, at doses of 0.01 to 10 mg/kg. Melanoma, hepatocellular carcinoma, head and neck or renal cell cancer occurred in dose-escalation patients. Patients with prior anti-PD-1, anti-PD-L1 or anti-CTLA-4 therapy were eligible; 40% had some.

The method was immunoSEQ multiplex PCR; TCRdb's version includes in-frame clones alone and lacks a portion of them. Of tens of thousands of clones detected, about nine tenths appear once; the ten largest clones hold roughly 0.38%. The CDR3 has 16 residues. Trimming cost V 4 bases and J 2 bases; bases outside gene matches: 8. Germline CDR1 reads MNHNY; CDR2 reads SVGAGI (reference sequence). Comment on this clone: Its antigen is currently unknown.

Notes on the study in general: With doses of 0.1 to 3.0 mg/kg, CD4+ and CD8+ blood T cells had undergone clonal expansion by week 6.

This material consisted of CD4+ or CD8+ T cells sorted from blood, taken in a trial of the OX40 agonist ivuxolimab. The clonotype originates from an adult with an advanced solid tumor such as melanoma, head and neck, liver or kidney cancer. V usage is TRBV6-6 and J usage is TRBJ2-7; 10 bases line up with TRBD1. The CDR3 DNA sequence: TGTGCCAGCAGTTTAGACCGGGACAGGGGCGCCTACGAGCAGTACTTC. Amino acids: CASSLDRDRGAYEQYF.